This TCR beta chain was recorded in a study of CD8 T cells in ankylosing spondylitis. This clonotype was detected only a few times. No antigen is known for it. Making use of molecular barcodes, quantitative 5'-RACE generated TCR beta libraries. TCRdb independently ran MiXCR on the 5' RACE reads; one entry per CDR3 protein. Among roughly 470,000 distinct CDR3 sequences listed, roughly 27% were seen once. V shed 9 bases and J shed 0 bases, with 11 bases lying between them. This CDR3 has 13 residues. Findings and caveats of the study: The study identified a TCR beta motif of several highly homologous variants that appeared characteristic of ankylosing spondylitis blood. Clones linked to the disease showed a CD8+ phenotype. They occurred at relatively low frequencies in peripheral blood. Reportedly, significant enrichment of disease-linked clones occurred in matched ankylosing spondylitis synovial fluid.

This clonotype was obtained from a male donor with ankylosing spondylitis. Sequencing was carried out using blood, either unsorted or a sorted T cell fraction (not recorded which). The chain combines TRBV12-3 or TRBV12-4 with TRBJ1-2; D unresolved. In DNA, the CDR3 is TGTGCCAGTTCCCACGGCGCTAACTATGGCTACACCTTC. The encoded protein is CASSHGANYGYTF.